This TCR beta chain originates from a study of T cell responses to AZD1222 COVID-19 vaccine (dated by TCRdb to about 2021). Looking at the study overall: TCR sequencing covered more than 230 trial participants: 207 given two doses of AZD1222 and 26 given two doses of MenACWY control vaccine. Trial participants were enrolled by age into subgroups of 18-55, 56-69 and 70-plus years, and roughly 160, 29 and 62 TCR-sequenced participants, respectively, were included in these subgroups. On the study overall, not on this receptor specifically: Only six or seven AZD1222 recipients were SARS-CoV-2 seropositive at baseline, limiting conclusions about previously exposed vaccinees. Most participants were white British and females outnumbered males, and the authors suggested that clonal diversity may have been underestimated. After two AZD1222 doses, spike-specific TCR breadth and depth were significantly higher than at day 0 and than in MenACWY recipients. Because no samples from the day 14 peak response were available, repertoires could be characterized only after the peak T cell response. Reportedly, almost half of the unique spike-specific TCRs recognized epitopes lying outside the regions that are mutated in the B.1.351 and B.1.1.7 variants. The whole spike protein was spanned by vaccine-associated CD4 TCRs, and dominant responses were seen in regions 160-218 and 743-854. In the small 56-69-year group, the increase in depth fell short of significance, most likely because of low power.

CDR1 KGHSH and CDR2 LQKENI are derived from the germline V gene. Including cysteine and phenylalanine, the CDR3 has 15 amino acids. The entry retains the CDR3 DNA only, 45 bases that are in frame from base 1. The V and J ends are trimmed by 3 bases and 2 bases, leaving 14 bases between them. Explained via the paper, the time point label denotes: about 28 days (+/-7) after the second vaccine dose. AZD1222 recipients given second doses at about 4 weeks or at about 12 weeks were pooled, since spike-specific TCR depth and breadth were not found to differ between the two schedules. Vaccinee samples were obtained from the UK trials COV001 and COV002, which included a single-blind randomized controlled phase 2/3 trial of AZD1222 (ChAdOx1 nCoV-19) in healthy adults. For TCRbeta chain sequencing, PBMC samples from trial participants were taken at day 0 and at day 28 after the second dose. The CDR3 regions of human TCRbeta chains were subjected to immunosequencing. Regarding the original processing steps: Repertoire TCRs were matched against a reference library of SARS-CoV-2-specific TCRs generated with the MIRA antigen-specificity platform. Breadth meant the fraction of unique TCRs that were SARS-CoV-2-associated, whereas depth meant the fraction of total T cells that were SARS-CoV-2-associated. Using the MIRA data, each spike-specific TCR was mapped to the spike region that the TCR reacts to and placed in a CD4 or CD8 class. Log10-transformed breadth and depth values were compared by one-way ANOVA with Sidak's multiple comparisons tests. The table was pulled from immuneACCESS by TCRdb, which kept in-frame rearrangements only. Such tables lose some clones; where checked, under half of the loss comes from unresolved V genes, and the rest has no known cause. V and J calls and clone size are given by that table; D and trimming were obtained from the DNA. This sample is represented by 250,000 to 300,000 clones; 90% to 95% of them were singletons. The ten biggest clones cover 0.55% of the sample.

This clone was seen a single time. The specificity of this receptor is unknown. No clone much larger than this one lies a single base away; base qualities are absent. The origin of this receptor is an adult who received the AZD1222 COVID-19 vaccine. The sample in question was peripheral blood, obtained 28 days after the second AZD1222 dose. The chain is made from TRBV18 and TRBJ2-7; a tentative D call is TRBD2 (6 bases match). This receptor has the CDR3 CASSPPGRRAYEQYF. The nucleotide sequence is TGTGCCAGCTCACCTCCGGGACGGAGGGCCTACGAGCAGTACTTC.